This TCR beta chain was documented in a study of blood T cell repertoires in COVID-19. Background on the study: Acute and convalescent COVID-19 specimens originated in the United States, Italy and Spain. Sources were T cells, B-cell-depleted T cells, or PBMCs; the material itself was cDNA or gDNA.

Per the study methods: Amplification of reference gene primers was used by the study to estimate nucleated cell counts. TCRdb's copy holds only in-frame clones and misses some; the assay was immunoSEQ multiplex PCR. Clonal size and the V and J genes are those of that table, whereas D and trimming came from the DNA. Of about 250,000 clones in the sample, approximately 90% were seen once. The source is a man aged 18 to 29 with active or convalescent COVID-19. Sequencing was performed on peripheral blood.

The CDR3 here is CASSLDRGEREKLFF. The DNA of the CDR3 is TGCGCCAGCAGCCTGGACAGGGGGGAACGGGAAAAACTGTTTTTT. The chain links TRBV4-3 to TRBJ1-4; TRBD1 aligns across 10 bases. CDR1 LGHNA and CDR2 YSLEER come from the germline V gene. J lost 8 bases, V lost 4 bases, and 7 bases had no gene match. The CDR3 runs to 15 residues.